Listed here are 17 T cell receptor beta chains from one sample, sequenced in a study of T cell changes during pregnancy in multiple sclerosis. The table came from immunoSEQ multiplex PCR; TCRdb's copy has only in-frame clones and leaves some out. Here the sample spans about 40,000 clones, around 94% being singletons. The starting material was peripheral blood, obtained in the third trimester of pregnancy. These TCRs come from a female donor with multiple sclerosis, enrolled in a pregnancy study.

The CDR3, as DNA: TGTGCCAGCAGCCGGGGGGAGATCACCGGGGAGCTGTTTTTT. It encodes CASSRGEITGELFF. The chain has TRBV5-6 and TRBJ2-2; 7 bases align to TRBD2. The CDR3 is 14 residues long. V lost 4 bases and J lost 4; bases outside the gene matches: 4. Looked up from germline, CDR1 is SGHDT and CDR2 is YYEEEE.

V usage is TRBV5-5 and J usage is TRBJ2-5, with TRBD2 matching over 14 bases. After removal of 4 bases from V and 2 bases from J, the junction contained 4 bases not matched to a gene. The germline V gene has CDR1 SGHKS and CDR2 YYEKEE (reference sequence). This CDR3 comprises 16 residues. The CDR3: CASSRTSGGSQETQYF. The CDR3, as DNA: TGTGCCAGCAGCCGGACTAGCGGGGGGAGTCAAGAGACCCAGTACTTC.

CDR3 nucleotides: TGTGCCAGCAGCCTCCGGGACACCTGGGGCATTGAGCAGTTCTTC. As protein: CASSLRDTWGIEQFF. The V call is TRBV11-3, the J call TRBJ2-1; D might be TRBD1 (6 bases). The CDR3 length is 15 residues. CDR1 SGHNT and CDR2 YENEEA come from the germline V gene. V lost 5 bases and J 9 bases, leaving 20 bases between the germline ends.

The genes are TRBV9 and TRBJ1-4, with D maybe TRBD1 (5 bases). CDR1 and CDR2 (germline): SGDLS, YYNGEE. The CDR3 covers 15 residues. The germline V and J ends were trimmed by 4 bases and 3 bases, with 13 bases remaining between them. The CDR3 reads CASSIQGLSNEKLFF. The CDR3 DNA reads TGTGCCAGCAGCATTCAGGGTTTGTCTAATGAAAAACTGTTTTTT.

V is TRBV11-2 and J is TRBJ2-1; possibly TRBD1 for D (5 bases). The germline gives CDR1 SGHAT, CDR2 FQNNGV. The CDR3 runs 15 residues. Trimming removed 5 bases from V and 1 base from J, with 12 bases in between. The CDR3 DNA sequence: TGTGCCAGCAGCCTGGACACTTCTTCCTACAATGAGCAGTTCTTC. The encoded protein is CASSLDTSSYNEQFF.

Written as DNA, the CDR3 is TGTGCCAGTAAGGGACTAACGTATACAGATACGCAGTATTTT. This codes for CASKGLTYTDTQYF. The rearrangement links TRBV19 to TRBJ2-3; 7 positions agree with TRBD2. CDR1 and CDR2 (germline): LNHDA, SQIVND (reference sequence). The CDR3 consists of 14 residues. J was trimmed by 3 bases and V by 7 bases; bases with no gene match: 7.

The chain joins TRBV5-6 to TRBJ1-5; 8 nucleotides match TRBD1. The ends lost 0 bases at V and 2 bases at J; junction bases unmatched: 7. This CDR3 has 17 amino acids. Germline V gives CDR1 SGHDT, CDR2 YYEEEE. The DNA for the CDR3 is TGTGCCAGCAGCTTGGGGACCGACAGGGGAGGCAATCAGCCCCAGCATTTT. It specifies CASSLGTDRGGNQPQHF.

The V gene is TRBV19, the J gene TRBJ2-3, with TRBD1 as a possible D gene (5 bases). Germline V lookup: CDR1 LNHDA, CDR2 SQIVND (reference sequence). V shed 0 bases and J shed 4 bases, with 5 bases lying between them. This CDR3 comprises 13 residues. CDR3 residues: CASSIEQADTQYF. For the CDR3, the DNA is TGTGCCAGTAGTATAGAACAGGCAGATACGCAGTATTTT.

V usage is TRBV9 and J usage is TRBJ2-3; 7 bases match TRBD2. Germline CDR1 and CDR2: SGDLS and YYNGEE. The CDR3 sequence is 15 residues long. Trimming removed 3 bases from V and 1 base from J; junction bases left unmatched: 5. Here the CDR3 reads CASSAGGWGTDTQYF. The CDR3 DNA reads TGTGCCAGCAGCGCGGGGGGTTGGGGCACAGATACGCAGTATTTT.

V gene TRBV7-9 combines with J gene TRBJ2-2; D is perhaps TRBD1 (6 bases). This CDR3 region has 14 residues. V lost 7 bases, J lost 7 bases, and 16 bases lay in between. Germline lookup yields CDR1 SEHNR and CDR2 FQNEAQ (reference sequence). This chain's CDR3 is CASTPPGVGGELFF. DNA of the CDR3: TGTGCCAGCACCCCACCAGGGGTAGGCGGGGAGCTGTTTTTT.

The chain is built from TRBV6-5 and TRBJ1-2; the match to TRBD1 covers 7 bases. Per germline, CDR1 MNHEY and CDR2 SVGAGI. The CDR3 spans 14 residues. V was clipped by 6 bases and J by 4 bases; unmatched bases: 8. The CDR3 loop is CASRATTGFYGYTF. The CDR3 DNA follows: TGTGCCAGCAGGGCGACGACAGGGTTCTATGGCTACACCTTC.

This sequence joins TRBV4-1 and TRBJ2-7; TRBD1 matches at 10 bases. The CDR3 extends over 14 amino acids. Germline CDR1 and CDR2: MGHRA and YSYEKL. V shed 3 bases, J shed 4 bases, and the junction held 3 bases outside the gene matches. The CDR3 protein is CASSHGQGVYEQYF. The DNA of the CDR3 is TGCGCCAGCAGCCATGGACAGGGGGTTTACGAGCAGTACTTC.

The V gene is TRBV7-2, the J gene TRBJ2-7, with D unclear. Germline V lookup: CDR1 SGHTA, CDR2 FQGNSA. V lost 4 bases and J lost 0, with 4 bases in between. The CDR3 sequence is 12 residues long. In nucleotides, the CDR3 is TGTGCCAGCAGCTCCTACTCCTACGAGCAGTACTTC. Translation gives CASSSYSYEQYF.

This chain uses TRBV30 with TRBJ2-3; no clear D gene. Germline lookup yields CDR1 GTSNPN and CDR2 SVGIG (reference sequence). V was clipped by 0 bases and J by 5 bases, with 3 bases between them. CDR3 length: 11 amino acids. CDR3 nucleotide sequence: TGTGCCTGGAGTGTTAAAGATACGCAGTATTTT. It specifies CAWSVKDTQYF.

The rearrangement links TRBV19 to TRBJ2-1; 7 bases line up with TRBD1. J was trimmed by 6 bases and V by 5 bases; bases with no gene match: 7. Germline V lookup: CDR1 LNHDA, CDR2 SQIVND (reference sequence). The CDR3 extends over 14 amino acids. The CDR3: CASSPGQVLNEQFF. The CDR3, as DNA: TGTGCCAGTAGTCCAGGACAGGTTCTCAATGAGCAGTTCTTC.

The V gene is TRBV19, the J gene TRBJ2-7, with 8 bases lining up with TRBD2. Trimming took 2 bases from V and 0 from J; bases not matched to a gene: 3. Germline loops: CDR1 LNHDA, CDR2 SQIVND (reference sequence). This CDR3 has 15 residues. CDR3 in DNA: TGTGCCAGTAGTATATCGGGAGGGAGCTCCTACGAGCAGTACTTC. Protein product: CASSISGGSSYEQYF.

This chain uses TRBV7-9 with TRBJ2-7, with D maybe TRBD1 (6 bases). V lost 8 bases and J 0 bases, leaving 17 bases between the germline ends. CDR1 is SEHNR and CDR2 is FQNEAQ in the germline V gene (reference sequence). The CDR3 sequence is 15 residues long. The CDR3 bases are TGTGCCAGCTCGCCGGGACAAGTGAGCTCCTACGAGCAGTACTTC. Translation: CASSPGQVSSYEQYF.